A selection of T cell receptor beta chains follows, all from one sample in a study of long-term antiretroviral therapy in people with HIV. Assay used: immunoSEQ multiplex PCR; TCRdb lists only in-frame clones, some missing. The data hold 20,000 to 25,000 clones, with around 88% observed a single time. The specimen was unsorted PBMCs, collected 3 years after starting antiretroviral therapy. These receptors all come from a man between 18 and 35 years old with HIV. Both conserved end residues are part of each CDR3. The D gene is left open where the match is weak. Expanded clones get a size class; other rows say once, few or many, or leave the size out.

d_gene: .; j_gene: TRBJ2-7; v_gene: TRBV2; abundance: once; CDR3aa: CASSRTSYEQYF; CDR3nt: TGTGCCAGCAGCAGGACTTCCTACGAGCAGTACTTC
d_gene: TRBD1; j_gene: TRBJ1-1; v_gene: TRBV5-6; abundance: .; CDR3aa: CASSLARTGPTEAFF; CDR3nt: TGTGCCAGCAGCTTGGCGAGGACAGGGCCCACTGAAGCTTTCTTT
d_gene: .; j_gene: TRBJ2-5; v_gene: TRBV28; abundance: .; CDR3aa: CASSFLATQETQYF; CDR3nt: TGTGCCAGCAGTTTTCTAGCGACCCAAGAGACCCAGTACTTC
d_gene: .; j_gene: TRBJ2-3; v_gene: TRBV28; abundance: .; CDR3aa: CASSPPFPDTQYF; CDR3nt: TGTGCCAGCAGTCCCCCCTTTCCAGATACGCAGTATTTT
d_gene: .; j_gene: TRBJ1-1; v_gene: TRBV15; abundance: .; CDR3aa: CATSGDGTYTEAFF; CDR3nt: TGTGCCACCAGCGGAGACGGGACATACACTGAAGCTTTCTTT
d_gene: .; j_gene: TRBJ1-5; v_gene: TRBV10-1; abundance: .; CDR3aa: CASSMSGQPQHF; CDR3nt: TGCGCCAGCAGTATGTCCGGTCAGCCCCAGCATTTT
d_gene: .; j_gene: TRBJ2-1; v_gene: TRBV7-9; abundance: once; CDR3aa: CASSELSGLYNEQFF; CDR3nt: TGTGCCAGCAGCGAATTGAGCGGATTATACAATGAGCAGTTCTTC
d_gene: TRBD2; j_gene: TRBJ2-5; v_gene: TRBV2; abundance: .; CDR3aa: CARQLAGEPRTQYF; CDR3nt: TGTGCCAGACAACTAGCGGGGGAGCCCCGGACCCAGTACTTC
d_gene: .; j_gene: TRBJ2-2; v_gene: TRBV28; abundance: few; CDR3aa: CASGVHGGANTGELFF; CDR3nt: TGTGCCAGCGGGGTCCACGGGGGCGCAAACACCGGGGAGCTGTTTTTT
d_gene: .; j_gene: TRBJ2-6; v_gene: TRBV9; abundance: .; CDR3aa: CATKDGRSGANVLTF; CDR3nt: TGTGCCACCAAGGACGGGAGATCTGGGGCCAACGTCCTGACTTTC
d_gene: .; j_gene: TRBJ2-3; v_gene: TRBV5-1; abundance: .; CDR3aa: CASSPDGSTDTQYF; CDR3nt: TGCGCCAGCAGCCCGGACGGAAGCACAGATACGCAGTATTTT
d_gene: .; j_gene: TRBJ1-2; v_gene: TRBV15; abundance: .; CDR3aa: CATSPRSAPYGYTF; CDR3nt: TGTGCCACCAGTCCACGGTCGGCGCCCTATGGCTACACCTTC
d_gene: .; j_gene: TRBJ1-4; v_gene: TRBV7-2; abundance: .; CDR3aa: CASSPHGRQGPTNEKLFF; CDR3nt: TGTGCCAGCAGCCCTCATGGCCGCCAGGGCCCAACTAATGAAAAACTGTTTTTT
d_gene: TRBD2; j_gene: TRBJ2-3; v_gene: TRBV11-1; abundance: .; CDR3aa: CASSLGGGRTDTQYF; CDR3nt: TGTGCCAGCAGCTTAGGGGGCGGGAGGACAGATACGCAGTATTTT
d_gene: TRBD2; j_gene: TRBJ2-3; v_gene: TRBV15; abundance: .; CDR3aa: CATSRGRELTDTQYF; CDR3nt: TGTGCCACCAGCAGAGGGCGGGAGCTCACAGATACGCAGTATTTT
d_gene: .; j_gene: TRBJ1-1; v_gene: TRBV5-1; abundance: .; CDR3aa: CASSQLSSQAEAFF; CDR3nt: TGCGCCAGCAGCCAACTGTCCAGTCAGGCTGAAGCTTTCTTT